This is a list of T cell receptor beta chains from one sample in a study of blood T cell repertoires in COVID-19. TCRdb's table, derived via immunoSEQ multiplex PCR, lists solely in-frame clones and lacks some. Of 170,000 or so clones in the sample, around 90% were seen once. Specimen: peripheral blood. Receptors were obtained from a man aged 55 to 70 with COVID-19, enrolled during active disease. Both conserved end residues are part of each CDR3. Each record gives: D gene, J gene, V gene, clone size, CDR3 protein, CDR3 DNA. D genes are given only for firm matches. A clone size is listed for some rows: how often the clone was seen (once, few, many), or a class if it is expanded.

D gene: .; J gene: TRBJ1-3; V gene: TRBV7-8; clone size: .; CDR3 protein: CASSLGARGTGNTIYF; CDR3 DNA: TGTGCCAGCAGCTTAGGGGCTAGGGGGACAGGAAACACCATATATTTT
D gene: .; J gene: TRBJ1-5; V gene: TRBV19; clone size: .; CDR3 protein: CASSINRAGDQPQHF; CDR3 DNA: TGTGCCAGTAGTATAAACAGGGCGGGTGACCAGCCCCAGCATTTT
D gene: TRBD2; J gene: TRBJ2-7; V gene: TRBV27; clone size: .; CDR3 protein: CASNRAGTYEQYF; CDR3 DNA: TGTGCCAGCAACAGAGCGGGAACCTACGAGCAGTACTTC
D gene: TRBD1; J gene: TRBJ1-3; V gene: TRBV7-9; clone size: .; CDR3 protein: CASSSPDRASGNTIYF; CDR3 DNA: TGTGCCAGCAGCTCTCCGGACAGGGCCTCTGGAAACACCATATATTTT
D gene: TRBD2; J gene: TRBJ2-1; V gene: TRBV11-2; clone size: .; CDR3 protein: CASSRTSGRFNEQFF; CDR3 DNA: TGTGCCAGCAGCCGGACTAGCGGGAGATTTAATGAGCAGTTCTTC
D gene: TRBD1; J gene: TRBJ1-2; V gene: TRBV28; clone size: .; CDR3 protein: CASSQGQGIYGYTF; CDR3 DNA: TGTGCCAGCAGTCAAGGACAGGGTATCTATGGCTACACCTTC
D gene: TRBD1; J gene: TRBJ1-2; V gene: TRBV3-1/TRBV3-2; clone size: few; CDR3 protein: CASSRDSYGYTF; CDR3 DNA: TGTGCCAGCAGCCGGGACAGCTATGGCTACACCTTC
D gene: TRBD1; J gene: TRBJ1-2; V gene: TRBV4-3; clone size: once; CDR3 protein: CASSQAGQGIDGYTF; CDR3 DNA: TGCGCCAGCAGCCAAGCAGGACAGGGAATAGATGGCTACACCTTC
D gene: TRBD1; J gene: TRBJ1-1; V gene: TRBV14; clone size: .; CDR3 protein: CASSLMGTVSLRGTEAFF; CDR3 DNA: TGTGCCAGCAGCCTCATGGGGACAGTGAGTCTCCGGGGCACTGAAGCTTTCTTT
D gene: TRBD1; J gene: TRBJ2-1; V gene: TRBV29-1; clone size: .; CDR3 protein: CSPRTGDEQFF; CDR3 DNA: TGCAGCCCACGGACAGGGGACGAGCAGTTCTTC
D gene: .; J gene: TRBJ2-6; V gene: TRBV2; clone size: .; CDR3 protein: CASSAGGSGANVLTF; CDR3 DNA: TGTGCCAGCAGTGCCGGCGGCTCTGGGGCCAACGTCCTGACTTTC
D gene: .; J gene: TRBJ2-1; V gene: TRBV20-1; clone size: .; CDR3 protein: CSATLLNEQFF; CDR3 DNA: TGCAGTGCCACGCTATTAAATGAGCAGTTCTTC
D gene: TRBD1; J gene: TRBJ2-3; V gene: TRBV4-1; clone size: once; CDR3 protein: CASSQERDRGTDTQYF; CDR3 DNA: TGCGCCAGCAGCCAAGAGCGGGACAGGGGCACAGATACGCAGTATTTT